This passage covers 29 T cell receptor beta chains from one sample sequenced in a study of shared clonotypes between healthy human individuals. The repertoire was sequenced with immunoSEQ multiplex PCR; TCRdb's copy has only in-frame clones and lacks some. The profile shows about 2.4 million clones, 93% of them singletons. The sequencing sample was made of naive CD4+ T cells from PBMCs. Subset reported: CD45RA+ positively selected. The receptors here all came from a man between 18 and 35 years old in good health. Some clones in this sample may be carry-over from other donors' samples.

Details on this clone: Other DNA sequences of this sample code for an identical CDR3. This rearrangement joins TRBV28 to TRBJ2-5; TRBD2 matches 7 bases. CDR3 length: 11 residues. The V and J ends lost 8 bases and 4 bases, in that order; junction bases with no gene match: 1. Germline V gene data show CDR1 as MDHEN and CDR2 as SYDVKM. CDR3 sequence: CASSGGETQYF. The CDR3 DNA reads as TGTGCCAGCTCGGGGGGAGAGACCCAGTACTTC.

V is TRBV5-1 and J is TRBJ2-5, with D possibly TRBD2 on 5 matching bases. Germline-derived CDR1 and CDR2 are SGHRS and YFSETQ. The CDR3 extends over 14 amino acids. V lost 5 bases to trimming and J lost 2 bases, with 13 bases between them. The CDR3 loop reads CASRRWENQETQYF. The CDR3, as DNA: TGCGCCAGCAGACGTTGGGAGAATCAAGAGACCCAGTACTTC.

The gene calls are TRBV10-3 and TRBJ1-1; D is unclear. V lost 5 bases and J 4 bases, leaving 11 bases between the germline ends. The length of the CDR3 is 13 residues. Germline CDR1 ENHRY, CDR2 SYGVKD. In nucleotides, the CDR3 is TGTGCCATCAGTTCCGGCAGTCCCACTGAAGCTTTCTTT. It yields the protein CAISSGSPTEAFF.

The V call is TRBV7-6, the J call TRBJ2-2; D not resolved. CDR3 length: 12 residues. Deletions cut 4 bases from V and 5 bases from J, with 5 bases between. Germline V lookup: CDR1 SGHVS, CDR2 FNYEAQ. CDR3 coding DNA: TGTGCCAGCAGCTGGGGTACCGGGGAGCTGTTTTTT. Encoded protein: CASSWGTGELFF.

This clone has only a few counts. The chain is built from TRBV28 and TRBJ1-1; D gene unclear. The CDR3 runs 14 residues. The germline CDR1 and CDR2 sequences are MDHEN and SYDVKM. V was cut by 4 bases and J by 4 bases, with 13 bases left in between. The chain's CDR3 is CASSWVEGSTEAFF. CDR3 sequence (DNA): TGTGCCAGCAGTTGGGTGGAAGGCAGCACTGAAGCTTTCTTT. The full variable domain, with the rest looked up from reference TRBV28 and TRBJ1-1, is DVKVTQSSRYLVKRTGEKVFLECVQDMDHENMFWYRQDPGLGLRLIYFSYDVKMKEKGDIPEGYSVSREKKERFSLILESASTNQTSMYLCASSWVEGSTEAFFGQGTRLTVV.

The chain combines TRBV29-1 with TRBJ2-7; TRBD1 matches at 7 bases. The CDR3 spans 17 residues. Germline V gives CDR1 SQVTM, CDR2 ANQGSEA. V lost 6 bases, J lost 0 bases, and 17 bases stayed unmatched. CDR3 nucleotide sequence: TGCAGCGTAGCTAAGACAGGGTCACAGCGAGACTCCTACGAGCAGTACTTC. As protein: CSVAKTGSQRDSYEQYF.

This chain connects TRBV4-1 to TRBJ1-4, with 7 bases identical to TRBD1. Germline V CDR1 and CDR2: MGHRA, YSYEKL. The CDR3 totals 16 residues. J gave up 7 bases and V 2 bases, and 10 bases lay outside the gene matches. CDR3 nucleotide sequence: TGCGCCAGCAGCCAAAAACAGGGGCCGCGAAGTGAAAAACTGTTTTTT. Translation: CASSQKQGPRSEKLFF.

The genes are TRBV9 and TRBJ2-5; no clear D gene. There are 17 residues in the CDR3. V was clipped by 2 bases and J by 1 base, with 18 bases between them. Germline CDR1 SGDLS, CDR2 YYNGEE. The CDR3 region is CASSVSSVGKGQETQYF. CDR3 bases: TGTGCCAGCAGCGTTTCCTCGGTAGGGAAGGGCCAAGAGACCCAGTACTTC.

About this clone: Other DNA variants within this sample encode the same CDR3. The CDR3 DNA reads TGTGCCACCAGCAGAGAGGGTGAAAAACTGTTTTTT. Its protein is CATSREGEKLFF. V gene TRBV15 combines with J gene TRBJ1-4; D call uncertain. CDR1 is LNHNV, CDR2 YYDKDF, per germline (reference sequence). V was cut by 0 bases and J by 7 bases, with 3 bases left in between. The CDR3 is made up of 12 amino acids.

Details on this clone: In the same sample, other DNA sequences code for this CDR3. This chain uses TRBV6-6 with TRBJ2-7, with D hard to call. Trimming removed 6 bases at V and 3 bases at J, with 12 bases between. This CDR3 is 13 amino acids long. Germline V gene data show CDR1 as MNHNY and CDR2 as SVGAGI (reference sequence). The CDR3 protein is CASRLGHRYEQYF. DNA of the CDR3: TGTGCCAGCAGACTCGGGCACCGCTACGAGCAGTACTTC.

This rearrangement joins TRBV28 to TRBJ2-7; 11 bases fit TRBD1. The J segment lost 2 bases and the V segment lost 6 bases, leaving 3 bases of the junction unmatched. CDR3 size: 14 residues. In germline, CDR1 is MDHEN, CDR2 SYDVKM. The CDR3 DNA is TGTGCCAGCAGGGGGACAGGGGGAGCCTACGAGCAGTACTTC. This encodes CASRGTGGAYEQYF.

With regard to this clone: Different DNA sequences within this sample yield the same CDR3. The V gene is TRBV28, the J gene TRBJ1-4; TRBD1 might be the D (6 bases). CDR3 length: 13 residues. V was shortened by 8 bases and J by 5 bases, with 12 bases between the two germline ends. Per the germline V gene, CDR1 is MDHEN and CDR2 is SYDVKM. In DNA, the CDR3 is TGTGCCAGCGGAAGGACAGTAAATGAAAAACTGTTTTTT. Its protein product is CASGRTVNEKLFF.

The chain recombines TRBV18 with TRBJ2-7; 10 bases fit TRBD2. J was trimmed by 2 bases and V by 3 bases; bases with no gene match: 10. The CDR3 has 17 amino acids. Germline V CDR1 and CDR2: KGHSH, LQKENI. In DNA form, the CDR3 reads TGTGCCAGCTCACCGGGACTAGCGTGGGTCCCAACCTACGAGCAGTACTTC. This sequence encodes CASSPGLAWVPTYEQYF. Variable domain in full (rest from reference TRBV18 and TRBJ2-7): NAGVMQNPRHLVRRRGQEARLRCSPMKGHSHVYWYRQLPEEGLKFMVYLQKENIIDESGMPKERFSAEFPKEGPSILRIQQVVRGDSAAYFCASSPGLAWVPTYEQYFGPGTRLTVT.

This clone came up once. The rearrangement uses TRBV18 and TRBJ1-1, with 7 bases that match TRBD1. After removal of 3 bases from V and 4 bases from J, the junction contained 8 bases not matched to a gene. The CDR3 sequence is 15 residues long. CDR1 and CDR2 (germline): KGHSH, LQKENI. This chain's CDR3 is CASSPRTGSSTEAFF. The DNA of the CDR3 is TGTGCCAGCTCACCGAGGACAGGTTCGTCCACTGAAGCTTTCTTT. Filled out from reference TRBV18 and TRBJ1-1, the complete variable domain reads NAGVMQNPRHLVRRRGQEARLRCSPMKGHSHVYWYRQLPEEGLKFMVYLQKENIIDESGMPKERFSAEFPKEGPSILRIQQVVRGDSAAYFCASSPRTGSSTEAFFGQGTRLTVV.

The chain employs TRBV4-1 and TRBJ2-1, with 8 bases aligning to TRBD2. This CDR3 has 18 residues. Germline-derived CDR1 and CDR2 are MGHRA and YSYEKL. J lost 1 base, V lost 0 bases, and 8 bases had no gene match. The CDR3 reads CASSQETSGGRSYNEQFF. CDR3 bases: TGCGCCAGCAGCCAAGAAACGTCCGGCGGGAGGTCCTACAATGAGCAGTTCTTC.

The chain uses TRBV9 and TRBJ2-6; possible D gene TRBD1, 6 bases. Between the trimmed V and J ends, which lost 0 bases and 0 bases, there was a span of 13 bases. The CDR3 has 18 amino acids. The V gene's germline CDR1 is SGDLS and CDR2 YYNGEE. For the CDR3, the DNA is TGTGCCAGCAGCGTAGTGGGGGCTGCCGTCTCTGGGGCCAACGTCCTGACTTTC. Its protein is CASSVVGAAVSGANVLTF.

V usage is TRBV4-1 and J usage is TRBJ1-2; tentative D call: TRBD1 (5 bases). Germline assignment: CDR1 MGHRA and CDR2 YSYEKL. V was clipped by 1 base and J by 8 bases, with 11 bases between them. This CDR3 has 13 amino acids. CDR3 sequence reads: CASSQVTGGGYTF. In DNA form, the CDR3 reads TGCGCCAGCAGCCAAGTAACCGGGGGGGGCTACACCTTC.

V gene TRBV5-1 combines with J gene TRBJ2-5; a weak D match, TRBD1 (6 bases). V was clipped by 4 bases and J by 5 bases, with 15 bases between them. Germline lookup yields CDR1 SGHRS and CDR2 YFSETQ. The CDR3 runs to 14 residues. CDR3 residues: CASSPRQVGETQYF. The CDR3 DNA sequence: TGCGCCAGCAGCCCACGACAGGTAGGGGAGACCCAGTACTTC.

The chain joins TRBV27 to TRBJ2-4; 15 positions match TRBD2. The CDR3 spans 17 residues. Germline V gives CDR1 MNHEY, CDR2 SMNVEV (reference sequence). The V gene end was trimmed by 4 bases and the J gene end by 6 bases; junction bases not matched to a gene: 7. CDR3 amino acids: CASSSRTSGRALNIQYF. As DNA, the CDR3 is TGTGCCAGCAGTTCCCGGACTAGCGGGAGGGCCCTAAACATTCAGTACTTC.

For this clone: The sample contains more than one DNA sequence encoding this CDR3. The chain combines TRBV5-1 with TRBJ2-7, with 8 bases aligning to TRBD1. J was trimmed by 1 base and V by 2 bases; bases with no gene match: 2. The CDR3 length is 14 residues. CDR1 is SGHRS and CDR2 is YFSETQ in the germline V gene. DNA for the CDR3: TGCGCCAGCAGCTTTACAGGGGGGTCCTACGAGCAGTACTTC. Residues: CASSFTGGSYEQYF.

The rearrangement links TRBV27 to TRBJ1-1; D remains unclear. The CDR3 covers 14 residues. Trimming pared 3 bases from V and 4 bases from J, leaving 12 bases between. Germline V lookup: CDR1 MNHEY, CDR2 SMNVEV (reference sequence). The CDR3 is CASSFFRSFTEAFF. CDR3 coding DNA: TGTGCCAGCAGTTTTTTCCGATCCTTCACTGAAGCTTTCTTT.

As regards this clone: Other DNA sequences in the same sample also yield this CDR3. This chain uses TRBV18 with TRBJ2-7; no clear D. This CDR3 spans 13 amino acids. Germline assignment: CDR1 KGHSH and CDR2 LQKENI. Trimming removed 3 bases from V and 3 bases from J, with 9 bases in between. CDR3 DNA: TGTGCCAGCTCACCGGGTAGAGTCTACGAGCAGTACTTC. Protein sequence: CASSPGRVYEQYF.

The rearrangement joins TRBV6-5 to TRBJ2-1, with D unresolved. Germline V lookup: CDR1 MNHEY, CDR2 SVGAGI. With 8 bases removed from V and 6 bases from J, the gap between germline ends came to 17 bases. The CDR3 is 14 amino acids. The CDR3 nucleotides are TGTGCCAGCTCACTCGGAATCAAGGGCAATGAGCAGTTCTTC. Its protein product is CASSLGIKGNEQFF.

The chain recombines TRBV28 with TRBJ1-2; weak D call: TRBD1 (6 bases). The germline CDR1 and CDR2 sequences are MDHEN and SYDVKM. Trimming cost V 3 bases and J 1 base, with 15 bases left between them. This CDR3 region has 16 residues. This CDR3 reads CASSLSFEGVNYGYTF. CDR3 nucleotides: TGTGCCAGCAGTTTGTCGTTCGAGGGGGTTAACTATGGCTACACCTTC.

J is TRBJ2-1 and V is TRBV5-1; 11 positions match TRBD2. The CDR3 runs 17 residues. Trimming took 4 bases from V and 8 from J; bases not matched to a gene: 14. Germline values: CDR1 SGHRS, CDR2 YFSETQ. CDR3: CASSLLSTSGVEDEQFF. In DNA, the CDR3 is TGCGCCAGCAGCCTGCTCTCGACTAGCGGGGTCGAGGATGAGCAGTTCTTC.

V gene TRBV5-1 combines with J gene TRBJ1-3; 8 bases match TRBD1. The CDR3 covers 16 residues. J lost 0 bases, V lost 4 bases, and 6 bases had no gene match. Germline values: CDR1 SGHRS, CDR2 YFSETQ. CDR3 sequence reads: CASSRGQETSGNTIYF. The CDR3 DNA follows: TGCGCCAGCAGCCGGGGACAGGAGACCTCTGGAAACACCATATATTTT. Using reference TRBV5-1 and TRBJ1-3 for the parts outside the CDR3, the full variable domain is KAGVTQTPRYLIKTRGQQVTLSCSPISGHRSVSWYQQTPGQGLQFLFEYFSETQRNKGNFPGRFSGRQFSNSRSEMNVSTLELGDSALYLCASSRGQETSGNTIYFGEGSWLTVV.

With regard to this clone: Distinct nucleotide sequences in the sample also encode this CDR3. The chain carries TRBV6-1 and TRBJ2-7; 7 bases agree with TRBD1. This CDR3 is 13 amino acids long. In germline, CDR1 is MNHNS, CDR2 SASEGT. The ends lost 5 bases at V and 2 bases at J; junction bases unmatched: 3. CDR3 protein: CASSRQGTYEQYF. The DNA for the CDR3 is TGTGCCAGCAGTCGACAGGGTACCTACGAGCAGTACTTC.

The chain couples TRBV7-2 to TRBJ2-5, with 7 bases matching TRBD2. Germline V gene data show CDR1 as SGHTA and CDR2 as FQGNSA. Losses at the gene ends were 1 base for V and 4 bases for J; bases not matched to a gene: 12. The CDR3 is 17 residues long. The CDR3 DNA reads TGTGCCAGCAGCTTAGACGGGGGGAGATGGGTGGGAGAGACCCAGTACTTC. It translates to CASSLDGGRWVGETQYF. Using reference TRBV7-2 and TRBJ2-5 for the parts outside the CDR3, the full variable domain is GAGVSQSPSNKVTEKGKDVELRCDPISGHTALYWYRQSLGQGLEFLIYFQGNSAPDKSGLPSDRFSAERTGGSVSTLTIQRTQQEDSAVYLCASSLDGGRWVGETQYFGPGTRLLVL.

V usage is TRBV28 and J usage is TRBJ2-1; TRBD1 or TRBD2 may be the D gene (5 bases each). The germline gives CDR1 MDHEN, CDR2 SYDVKM. The CDR3 runs to 15 residues. Trimming pared 4 bases from V and 0 bases from J, leaving 10 bases between. CDR3 DNA sequence: TGTGCCAGCAGTTACGCAGGGAGCTCCTACAATGAGCAGTTCTTC. It is translated as CASSYAGSSYNEQFF.